This is a list of T cell receptor beta chains from one sample in a study of shared T cell receptors in the human thymus. The data were produced by immunoSEQ multiplex PCR, yet TCRdb's version contains in-frame clones alone and is incomplete. In the table there are approximately 730,000 clones, approximately 85% of which are singletons. These same records also appear under a second study, on human thymus T cells.

The source material was thymocytes. The source is a girl under three years old with a congenital heart defect. Both conserved end residues are part of each CDR3. A D gene is named only where the DNA matches it firmly. Not all rows give a size; the values are once, few, many and, for expanded clones, a class.

v_call,j_call,d_call,clone_size,cdr3_length,cdr3_nt,cdr3_aa
TRBV7-9,TRBJ1-1,TRBD1,once,12,TGTGCCAGCAGCTTTCTAGGGGGCCGAGCTTTCTTT,CASSFLGGRAFF
TRBV11-2,TRBJ2-1,NA,NA,17,TGTGCCAGCAGCTTAGACTGGGGGGCGGGGGCATACAATGAGCAGTTCTTC,CASSLDWGAGAYNEQFF
TRBV11-3,TRBJ2-1,TRBD2,NA,17,TGTGCCAGCAGCTTAGATCAGAGTAGCGGGGGTTACAATGAGCAGTTCTTC,CASSLDQSSGGYNEQFF
TRBV9,TRBJ2-3,NA,NA,13,TGTGCCAGCAGCGGGCCTGCACAAGATACGCAGTATTTT,CASSGPAQDTQYF
TRBV11-2,TRBJ2-6,TRBD1,once,20,TGTGCCAGCAGCTTAGATCCCATGGACAGGGGGGTTAGTGGGGCCAACGTCCTGACTTTC,CASSLDPMDRGVSGANVLTF
TRBV5-1,TRBJ2-7,NA,few,15,TGCGCCAGCAGCTTGAAGTCGCAGGGAAGGGGCGAGCAGTACTTC,CASSLKSQGRGEQYF
TRBV25-1,TRBJ1-1,NA,NA,16,TGTGCCAGCAGTGAATATGGGAAGGGGCTGAACACTGAAGCTTTCTTT,CASSEYGKGLNTEAFF
TRBV2,TRBJ2-1,NA,NA,16,TGTGCCAGCAGTGAAGCGGAGGGACTCCTCTACAATGAGCAGTTCTTC,CASSEAEGLLYNEQFF
TRBV5-1,TRBJ1-2,NA,once,16,TGCGCCAGCAGCTTGAGTACAGGGAAAGGGAACTATGGCTACACCTTC,CASSLSTGKGNYGYTF
TRBV5-6,TRBJ2-7,NA,NA,16,TGTGCCAGCAGCTTCAACCTGACAGGACTTGACGACGAGCAGTACTTC,CASSFNLTGLDDEQYF
TRBV6-1,TRBJ1-5,NA,NA,14,TGTGCCAGCAGATCTCCCCGGGAAAATCAGCCCCAGCATTTT,CASRSPRENQPQHF
TRBV18,TRBJ1-5,NA,NA,16,TGTGCCAGCTCACCGGTCCCAGGGATGGGCAATCAGCCCCAGCATTTT,CASSPVPGMGNQPQHF
TRBV19,TRBJ1-2,NA,few,14,TGTGCCAGTAGTGGGCCGGACACCCACGTCGGCTACACCTTC,CASSGPDTHVGYTF
TRBV2,TRBJ2-2,NA,NA,12,TGTGCCAGCAGCGGACAGCCCGGGGAGCTGTTTTTT,CASSGQPGELFF
TRBV14,TRBJ2-7,TRBD1,NA,17,TGTGCCAGCAGCCAAGATGTAGTGTGGGACAGGGTAGACGAGCAGTACTTC,CASSQDVVWDRVDEQYF
TRBV27,TRBJ1-4,TRBD1,NA,14,TGTGCCAGCAGTGACAGGGCTATAAATGAAAAACTGTTTTTT,CASSDRAINEKLFF
TRBV16,TRBJ1-1,NA,NA,13,TGTGCCAGCAGCCCCCATCAGGGGACAGAAGCTTTCTTT,CASSPHQGTEAFF
TRBV7-6,TRBJ2-3,TRBD2,NA,18,TGTGCCAGCAGAAATGGGACTAGCGGGGGCCGGAGCACAGATACGCAGTATTTT,CASRNGTSGGRSTDTQYF
TRBV6-1,TRBJ1-2,NA,NA,12,TGTGCCAGCAGTGACAGGGTATACGGCTACACCTTC,CASSDRVYGYTF
TRBV5-1,TRBJ1-1,TRBD1,once,16,TGCGCCAGCAGCTGGTACAGGGGGAAGGGCGGCCCTGAAGCTTTCTTT,CASSWYRGKGGPEAFF
TRBV12-5,TRBJ2-3,TRBD2,NA,16,TGTGCTAGTGGTCCGGGACTAGCGGGCGGTGGGATTACGCAGTATTTT,CASGPGLAGGGITQYF
TRBV4-1,TRBJ1-2,NA,NA,16,TGCGCCAGCAGCCAAGGACCCGGGGGGGGTTTAGGTGGCTACACCTTC,CASSQGPGGGLGGYTF
TRBV4-1,TRBJ1-1,TRBD1,NA,16,TGCGCCAGCAGCCAAAGGTCAAAGGACAGGGACACTGAAGCTTTCTTT,CASSQRSKDRDTEAFF
TRBV6-1,TRBJ2-2,TRBD2,NA,16,TGTGCCAGCAGTGGGGGGGAGGGGCTATACACCGGGGAGCTGTTTTTT,CASSGGEGLYTGELFF
TRBV5-1,TRBJ2-4,NA,few,16,TGCGCCAGCAGCTTGGCGGTCCGGGGAGCCAAAAACATTCAGTACTTC,CASSLAVRGAKNIQYF
TRBV5-1,TRBJ1-3,NA,NA,12,TGCGCCAGCAGCTTATATGGAAACACCATATATTTT,CASSLYGNTIYF
TRBV4-3,TRBJ2-1,TRBD2,NA,17,TGCGCCAGCAGCCAAGAACCCCTAGCGGGGGGGCCGAATGAGCAGTTCTTC,CASSQEPLAGGPNEQFF
TRBV19,TRBJ1-2,TRBD1,NA,15,TGTGCCAGCCATTTACAGGGGAATATACTTAGTGGCTACACCTTC,CASHLQGNILSGYTF
TRBV7-6,TRBJ2-2,TRBD1,NA,15,TGTGCCAGCAGCTTCGACAGGGGGCGGACCGGGGAGCTGTTTTTT,CASSFDRGRTGELFF
TRBV7-2,TRBJ1-5,NA,NA,16,TGTGCCAGCGCCCCTTGGATTAGAGACAGATATCAGCCCCAGCATTTT,CASAPWIRDRYQPQHF
TRBV27,TRBJ1-2,TRBD1,NA,17,TGTGCCAGCAGTTTATTTTGGACAGGGGGAAAAATATATGGCTACACCTTC,CASSLFWTGGKIYGYTF
TRBV21-1,TRBJ2-4,NA,NA,18,TGTGCCAGCAGCAAAGCTCGGGGGGAGAGACTAGTTAAAAACATTCAGTACTTC,CASSKARGERLVKNIQYF
TRBV20-1,TRBJ2-7,NA,once,11,TGCAGTGCCACCTATTCGGGGGAGCAGTACTTC,CSATYSGEQYF
TRBV28,TRBJ1-5,NA,NA,16,TGTGCCAGCATCCCTGCGCCGACAGCTGGCAATCAGCCCCAGCATTTT,CASIPAPTAGNQPQHF
TRBV6-1,TRBJ2-2,TRBD2,NA,18,TGTGCCAGCAGTGAAGTCTCCCCTCCAGGGAGGGGCGCCGGGGAGCTGTTTTTT,CASSEVSPPGRGAGELFF
TRBV7-3,TRBJ2-7,NA,NA,13,TGTGCCAGCAGCTTAACAGGGGGCTACGAGCAGTACTTC,CASSLTGGYEQYF
TRBV5-1,TRBJ1-1,NA,NA,16,TGCGCCAGCAGCTTTTTTCATCCTAAAACTAACACTGAAGCTTTCTTT,CASSFFHPKTNTEAFF
TRBV7-2,TRBJ1-1,TRBD1,NA,17,TGTGCCAGCAGCGATAATCCCGGGGACAGGAGTAGAACAGGGGCTTTCTTT,CASSDNPGDRSRTGAFF
TRBV10-3,TRBJ1-2,TRBD1,NA,13,TGTGCCATCAGAGGACAGGGGATGGGTGGCTACACCTTC,CAIRGQGMGGYTF
TRBV5-3,TRBJ2-7,NA,NA,15,TGTGCCAGAAGCTTCAGGCAACTGACCTGTTACGAGCAGTACTTC,CARSFRQLTCYEQYF
TRBV7-9,TRBJ1-2,TRBD1,NA,15,TGTGCCAGCAGCTTAGGGGCAGGGGGTAACTATGGCTACACCTTC,CASSLGAGGNYGYTF
TRBV2,TRBJ1-2,NA,NA,15,TGTGCCAGCAGTGAATTGTGGCGGCTGTTCTATGGCTACACCTTC,CASSELWRLFYGYTF
TRBV7-9,TRBJ2-7,TRBD1,NA,14,TGTGCCAGCAGCCACGGGGACAGCCCCTACGAGCAGTACTTC,CASSHGDSPYEQYF
TRBV5-1,TRBJ1-4,NA,NA,15,TGCGCCAGCAGCAAGGCGACAGGAACTAATGAAAAACTGTTTTTT,CASSKATGTNEKLFF
TRBV19,TRBJ2-7,TRBD1,NA,14,TGTGCCAGTAGTAGGCAGGGGGCCCCTTACGAGCAGTACTTC,CASSRQGAPYEQYF
TRBV6-6,TRBJ2-7,TRBD1,NA,16,TGTGCCAGCAGTAGGAGTAACAGGGGGCAGATCGGCGAGCAGTACTTC,CASSRSNRGQIGEQYF
TRBV27,TRBJ1-5,TRBD1,NA,17,TGTGCCAGCAGTCTGCCTACAGGGGGCAGCAGCAATCAGCCCCAGCATTTT,CASSLPTGGSSNQPQHF
TRBV10-3,TRBJ1-3,NA,NA,19,TGTGCCATCACCCAGGGCAGAGAGGATATTAAGAGCTCTGGAAACACCATATATTTT,CAITQGREDIKSSGNTIYF
TRBV28,TRBJ2-2,NA,NA,14,TGTGCCAGCAGAGGGCTGGGGGCGACCGGGGAGCTGTTTTTT,CASRGLGATGELFF
TRBV2,TRBJ1-6,TRBD1,NA,14,TGTGCCAGCAAGTGGGACAGGGGGAATTCACCCCTCCACTTT,CASKWDRGNSPLHF